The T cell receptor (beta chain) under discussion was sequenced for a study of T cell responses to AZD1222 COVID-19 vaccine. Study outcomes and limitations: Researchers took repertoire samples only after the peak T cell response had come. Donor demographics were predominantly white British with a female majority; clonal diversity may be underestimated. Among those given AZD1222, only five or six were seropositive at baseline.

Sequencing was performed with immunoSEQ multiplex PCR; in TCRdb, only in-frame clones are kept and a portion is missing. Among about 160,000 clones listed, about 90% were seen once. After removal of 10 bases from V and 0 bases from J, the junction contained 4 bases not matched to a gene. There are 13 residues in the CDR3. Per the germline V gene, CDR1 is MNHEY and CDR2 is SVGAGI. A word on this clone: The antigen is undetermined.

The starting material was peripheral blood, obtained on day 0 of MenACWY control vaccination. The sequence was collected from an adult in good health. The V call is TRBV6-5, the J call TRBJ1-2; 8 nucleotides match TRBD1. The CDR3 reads CATRQGTNYGYTF. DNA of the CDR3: TGTGCCACCAGACAGGGGACTAACTATGGCTACACCTTC.